What follows are 29 T cell receptor beta chains derived from one specimen sequenced in a study of T-cell reconstitution after alpha-beta-depleted transplantation in children (dated by TCRdb to 2016 to 2017). In light of the paper, this sample's treatment or condition label describes: allogeneic hematopoietic cell transplantation with graft depleted of TCRalphabeta T cells and CD19 B cells. The library was obtained by PCR. Sequenced using an Illumina HiSeq 2500. Molecular barcoding was employed in the preparation of TCR libraries, with unique molecular identifiers being used to normalize TCRbeta repertoire quantification. TCRdb cleaned the public reads at Q25 with fastp, built clones with MiXCR and kept in-frame beta chains. Here each entry gathers all rows of one CDR3 protein and keeps the most common genes and DNA. The sample contains a few hundred thousand distinct CDR3 sequences, under 30% of them found a single time. About 2.8% of the sample goes to the ten largest clones.

The sample was PBMCs, taken before TCRalphabeta/CD19-depleted stem cell transplant. These TCRs come from a girl between 2 and 10 years old with Fanconi anemia, due to receive a stem cell transplant.

This clonotype was seen ten or more times. The chain joins TRBV29-1 to TRBJ2-3; D gene ambiguous. CDR3 size: 10 residues. Germline V lookup: CDR1 SQVTM, CDR2 ANQGSEA. V was cut by 6 bases and J by 7 bases, with 8 bases left in between. In nucleotides, the CDR3 is TGCAGCGTCGTTTTTCATACGCAGTATTTT. Protein: CSVVFHTQYF.

This clonotype was detected ten times or more. The V and J genes are TRBV5-1 and TRBJ2-7, with 11 bases lining up with TRBD2. V shed 0 bases, J shed 5 bases, and the junction held 4 bases outside the gene matches. The CDR3 spans 15 residues. Germline V lookup: CDR1 SGHRS, CDR2 YFSETQ. CDR3 in amino acids: CASSLGASGGNEQYF. The CDR3 DNA reads as TGCGCCAGCAGCTTGGGAGCTAGCGGGGGGAACGAGCAGTACTTC.

There are a few counts of this clonotype. The chain couples TRBV28 to TRBJ2-4; no clear D. CDR3 length: 12 residues. The germline V and J ends were trimmed by 7 bases and 2 bases, with 6 bases remaining between them. CDR1 is MDHEN, CDR2 SYDVKM, per germline. In nucleotides, the CDR3 is TGTGCCAGCATAGATACCAAAAACATTCAGTACTTC. Protein product: CASIDTKNIQYF.

This clonotype was seen ten or more times. The V gene is TRBV29-1, the J gene TRBJ2-7; unclear D gene. The V and J ends lost 7 bases and 0 bases respectively, with 7 bases between them. The CDR3 is 11 residues long. Looked up from germline, CDR1 is SQVTM and CDR2 is ANQGSEA. The CDR3 DNA follows: TGCAGCGCTACCAGCTCCTACGAGCAGTACTTC. Its translation: CSATSSYEQYF.

The chain joins TRBV10-3 to TRBJ2-1, with TRBD2 matching 8 bases. V shed 10 bases and J 5 bases; nucleotides not matched to a gene: 10. Germline-derived CDR1 and CDR2 are ENHRY and SYGVKD. There are 14 residues in the CDR3. CDR3 protein: CATASSGDHNEQFF. CDR3 nucleotides: TGTGCCACGGCTAGTAGCGGGGACCACAATGAGCAGTTCTTC.

This clonotype was recorded at least ten times. This chain connects TRBV6-5 to TRBJ2-1; D gene uncertain. The V end lost 3 bases, the J end lost 7 bases, and 22 bases lay between the germline ends. Germline loops: CDR1 MNHEY, CDR2 SVGAGI. The CDR3 is 17 amino acids. The CDR3 DNA reads TGTGCCAGCAGTTATAGGCCCTTTGGATCCGACCGGAATGAGCAGTTCTTC. Translation: CASSYRPFGSDRNEQFF.

This clonotype has just one count. This rearrangement joins TRBV28 to TRBJ1-5; D remains unclear. The CDR3 spans 15 residues. V lost 7 bases, J lost 1 base, and 14 bases lay in between. Germline CDR1 MDHEN, CDR2 SYDVKM. The CDR3 region is CASTSGVVSNQPQHF. The CDR3 DNA reads as TGTGCCAGCACCTCGGGTGTTGTAAGCAATCAGCCCCAGCATTTT.

This clonotype was seen a handful of times. The J gene is TRBJ1-5, the V gene TRBV20-1, with D perhaps matching TRBD1 (5 bases). The V gene lost 5 bases and the J gene lost 2 bases, with 10 bases spanning the gap. Germline V lookup: CDR1 DFQATT, CDR2 SNEGSKA (reference sequence). This CDR3 has 13 amino acids. CDR3 amino acids: CSAVRDGNQPQHF. Here the CDR3 DNA reads TGCAGTGCTGTCCGGGACGGCAATCAGCCCCAGCATTTT.

This clonotype was detected ten times or more. The J gene is TRBJ2-1, the V gene TRBV11-3; D not resolved. This CDR3 has 12 residues. Looked up from germline, CDR1 is SGHNT and CDR2 is YENEEA. Trimming took 8 bases from V and 4 from J, leaving 9 bases between them. For the CDR3, the DNA is TGTGCCAGCGGGGATAAATACAATGAGCAGTTCTTC. As protein: CASGDKYNEQFF.

Here the CDR3 DNA reads TGCAGCGTCGAACGAGGGCTGAACACTGAAGCTTTCTTT. This sequence encodes CSVERGLNTEAFF. The V call is TRBV29-1, the J call TRBJ1-1; D gene ambiguous. CDR1 and CDR2 (germline): SQVTM, ANQGSEA. Deletions cut 6 bases from V and 0 bases from J, with 11 bases between. The length of the CDR3 is 13 residues.

The chain uses TRBV11-2 and TRBJ2-3, with 12 bases matching TRBD2. Looked up from germline, CDR1 is SGHAT and CDR2 is FQNNGV. Trimming at V came to 5 bases and at J to 6 bases, leaving 9 bases not matched to a gene. This CDR3 is built from 16 residues. CDR3 DNA: TGTGCCAGCAGCCCGGGACTAGCGGGCCGTTTCGATACGCAGTATTTT. This translates into CASSPGLAGRFDTQYF.

This clonotype was seen at least ten times. The rearrangement links TRBV29-1 to TRBJ2-5, with D unresolved. There are 12 residues in the CDR3. With 4 bases removed from V and 2 bases from J, the gap between germline ends came to 8 bases. Germline V lookup: CDR1 SQVTM, CDR2 ANQGSEA. CDR3 DNA: TGCAGCGTTGTAGGTACACAAGAGACCCAGTACTTC. It encodes CSVVGTQETQYF.

This clonotype has a count of ten or more. The V and J genes are TRBV29-1 and TRBJ2-7; D gene ambiguous. CDR3 size: 12 residues. V gave up 4 bases and J gave up 5 bases, with 12 bases separating them. Germline CDR1 reads SQVTM; CDR2 reads ANQGSEA. The DNA of the CDR3 is TGCAGCGTTGTAGTAACAGTGAACGAGCAGTACTTC. Translating it yields CSVVVTVNEQYF.

The CDR3 DNA reads TGTGCCTGGAGTGTCCCCTCAGGAAACACCATATATTTT. Translating gives CAWSVPSGNTIYF. The chain couples TRBV30 to TRBJ1-3; D remains ambiguous. The CDR3 is 13 residues long. Looked up from germline, CDR1 is GTSNPN and CDR2 is SVGIG (reference sequence). V dropped 0 bases and J dropped 4 bases, with 7 bases sitting between them.

The V gene is TRBV11-3, the J gene TRBJ2-3; D remains ambiguous. This CDR3 comprises 12 residues. The germline V gene has CDR1 SGHNT and CDR2 YENEEA. Trimming removed 2 bases from V and 5 bases from J, with 5 bases in between. The CDR3 coding sequence is TGTGCCAGCAGCTTATTCAAAGATACGCAGTATTTT. Translating gives CASSLFKDTQYF.

This clonotype was observed at least ten times. This rearrangement joins TRBV29-1 to TRBJ1-1; no definite D call. The germline V and J ends were trimmed by 4 bases and 5 bases, with 8 bases remaining between them. CDR3 length equals 11 residues. Germline V gives CDR1 SQVTM, CDR2 ANQGSEA. CDR3 protein: CSVVKYTEAFF. The CDR3 bases are TGCAGCGTTGTAAAATATACTGAAGCTTTCTTT. The full variable domain, rest sourced from reference TRBV29-1 and TRBJ1-1, is SAVISQKPSRDICQRGTSLTIQCQVDSQVTMMFWYRQQPGQSLTLIATANQGSEATYESGFVIDKFPISRPNLTFSTLTVSNMSPEDSSIYLCSVVKYTEAFFGQGTRLTVV.

The J gene is TRBJ2-1, the V gene TRBV30; D perhaps matches TRBD2 (5 bases). The ends were cut back, 3 bases at V and 9 bases at J, with 21 bases in the middle. Germline CDR1 is GTSNPN and CDR2 is SVGIG (reference sequence). CDR3 length equals 15 residues. CDR3 loop: CAWSLGETPALEQFF. The CDR3 coding sequence is TGTGCCTGGAGCCTGGGAGAGACCCCTGCCCTTGAGCAGTTCTTC.

The chain recombines TRBV4-2 with TRBJ2-2, with D perhaps given as TRBD1 or TRBD2 (5 bases each). This CDR3 has 16 residues. V dropped 5 bases and J dropped 2 bases, with 15 bases sitting between them. Looked up from germline, CDR1 is LGHNA and CDR2 is YNFKEQ. The CDR3, as DNA: TGTGCCAGCAGCTCCTACCGGGACCTTAACACCGGGGAGCTGTTTTTT. It specifies CASSSYRDLNTGELFF.

This clonotype was counted many times. The chain has TRBV20-1 and TRBJ1-4; D not certain. Per the germline V gene, CDR1 is DFQATT and CDR2 is SNEGSKA (reference sequence). The CDR3 length is 13 residues. Trimming shortened V by 4 bases and J by 0 bases, and 6 bases separated the two germline ends. This CDR3 reads CSATGTTNEKLFF. The CDR3 bases are TGCAGTGCTACCGGTACAACTAATGAAAAACTGTTTTTT.

This clonotype was observed at least ten times. The chain uses TRBV4-1 and TRBJ2-7, with 10 bases aligning to TRBD1. This CDR3 is built from 14 residues. J gave up 3 bases and V 9 bases, and 8 bases lay outside the gene matches. From germline, CDR1 is MGHRA and CDR2 YSYEKL. The CDR3 is CASTPGQGFYEQYF. CDR3 sequence (DNA): TGCGCCAGTACCCCGGGACAGGGGTTCTACGAGCAGTACTTC.

CDR3 residues: CSTLRLAANEQFF. For the CDR3, the DNA is TGCAGTACCCTCCGACTAGCGGCGAATGAGCAGTTCTTC. J is TRBJ2-1 and V is TRBV20-1, with 9 bases that match TRBD2. The CDR3 is 13 residues long. Germline V gives CDR1 DFQATT, CDR2 SNEGSKA (reference sequence). V shed 8 bases and J 7 bases; nucleotides not matched to a gene: 9.

The chain is built from TRBV28 and TRBJ2-4; D is uncertain. This CDR3 spans 12 amino acids. Trimming removed 2 bases at V and 6 bases at J, with 5 bases between. From germline, CDR1 is MDHEN and CDR2 SYDVKM. The CDR3 DNA reads as TGTGCCAGCAGTTTAAGAGGAAACATTCAGTACTTC. Encoded protein: CASSLRGNIQYF.

In this sample, this clonotype turned up a few times. The rearrangement joins TRBV29-1 to TRBJ1-2, with a possible D match to TRBD1 (5 bases). Germline V gene lookup returns CDR1 SQVTM and CDR2 ANQGSEA. Trimming took off 4 bases at V and 5 bases at J, with 11 bases between the two ends. CDR3 length: 12 amino acids. CDR3 DNA: TGCAGCGTTGTCCAGGGAAGGTATGGCTACACCTTC. It translates to CSVVQGRYGYTF.

In its sample, this clonotype was seen many times. This sequence joins TRBV29-1 and TRBJ2-7; TRBD2 matches 7 bases. The V gene end was trimmed by 2 bases and the J gene end by 2 bases; junction bases not matched to a gene: 12. Germline CDR1 SQVTM, CDR2 ANQGSEA. The length of the CDR3 is 16 residues. The chain's CDR3 is CSVEFNIRGGTYEQYF. CDR3 in DNA: TGCAGCGTTGAATTCAACATACGCGGGGGAACCTACGAGCAGTACTTC.

This clonotype was recorded many times. The chain joins TRBV27 to TRBJ2-7; 10 positions match TRBD1. Looked up from germline, CDR1 is MNHEY and CDR2 is SMNVEV (reference sequence). J lost 6 bases, V lost 4 bases, and 6 bases had no gene match. CDR3 length: 14 amino acids. The CDR3 nucleotides are TGTGCCAGCAGTTACGGGACAGGGGTCGTCGAGCAGTACTTC. Amino acid sequence: CASSYGTGVVEQYF.

This clonotype was seen a few times. J is TRBJ1-1 and V is TRBV7-4; D is uncertain. CDR3 size: 12 residues. V dropped 7 bases and J dropped 3 bases, with 9 bases sitting between them. Germline V lookup: CDR1 SGHVT, CDR2 SQSDAQ. The CDR3 DNA reads TGTGCCAGCAAGGAAGGGTACACTGAAGCTTTCTTT. It yields the protein CASKEGYTEAFF.

In this sample, this clonotype turned up a few times. The V call is TRBV25-1, the J call TRBJ2-1, with 7 nucleotides matching TRBD1. Per the germline V gene, CDR1 is MGHDK and CDR2 is SYGVNS. V lost 4 bases, J lost 4 bases, and 10 bases stayed unmatched. The CDR3 covers 16 residues. This chain's CDR3 is CASSGPGTAFYNEQFF. In nucleotides, the CDR3 is TGTGCCAGCAGTGGCCCAGGGACAGCTTTTTACAATGAGCAGTTCTTC.

This clonotype was counted ten times or more. The chain carries TRBV7-2 and TRBJ2-3; no definite D call. This CDR3 comprises 13 residues. CDR1 is SGHTA and CDR2 is FQGNSA in the germline V gene. V dropped 3 bases and J dropped 2 bases, with 6 bases sitting between them. CDR3 residues: CASSFGVTDTQYF. The CDR3 DNA is TGTGCCAGCAGCTTTGGCGTCACAGATACGCAGTATTTT.

V and J are TRBV27 and TRBJ2-3, with unresolved D. Germline values: CDR1 MNHEY, CDR2 SMNVEV (reference sequence). V was clipped by 4 bases and J by 4 bases, with 9 bases between them. CDR3 length equals 13 residues. DNA for the CDR3: TGTGCCAGCAGTTCCATTAATGCAGATACGCAGTATTTT. Amino acid sequence: CASSSINADTQYF.